A single sample gave rise to the 9 T cell receptor beta chains below, sequenced in a study of beta chain features in type 1 diabetes. Expressed TCRB transcripts were sequenced because the isolated RNA had all been reverse transcribed beforehand. TCRdb keeps only in-frame clones here, not all; method: immunoSEQ multiplex PCR. The table lists 350,000 to 400,000 clones, roughly 16% of them singletons. Sequencing used naive CD4+ T cells from blood. Receptors originate from a woman aged 18-29 years in good health.

This clone was recorded a few times. The chain carries TRBV19 and TRBJ2-2; D unclear. CDR3 length: 15 residues. Trimming removed 4 bases at V and 3 bases at J, with 12 bases between. CDR1 LNHDA and CDR2 SQIVND come from the germline V gene (reference sequence). CDR3 loop: CASSKPIPYTGELFF. CDR3 DNA: TGTGCCAGTAGTAAGCCCATTCCGTACACCGGGGAGCTGTTTTTT.

There are a few counts of this clone. The chain combines TRBV14 with TRBJ2-5, with a possible D match to TRBD2 (6 bases). CDR3 size: 15 residues. CDR1 and CDR2 from the germline V gene are SGHDN and FVKESK. Trimming cost V 6 bases and J 6 bases, with 20 bases left between them. DNA of the CDR3: TGTGCCAGCAGGCTAAGCCAGGCAGGCGGGAAGACCCAGTACTTC. It is translated as CASRLSQAGGKTQYF.

The chain employs TRBV9 and TRBJ2-6; TRBD1 agrees at 7 bases. Losses at the gene ends were 3 bases for V and 0 bases for J; bases not matched to a gene: 9. Germline V gene data show CDR1 as SGDLS and CDR2 as YYNGEE. The CDR3 extends over 18 amino acids. The CDR3 nucleotides read TGTGCCAGCAGCGAACGGACAGGCCCAAGCTCTGGGGCCAACGTCCTGACTTTC. Translation gives CASSERTGPSSGANVLTF.

This clone was seen only a few times. This chain joins TRBV6-5 and TRBJ2-7, with D possibly being TRBD2 (6 bases). CDR3 length equals 13 residues. The germline V gene has CDR1 MNHEY and CDR2 SVGAGI. Deletions cut 9 bases from V and 6 bases from J, with 18 bases between. As DNA, the CDR3 is TGTGCCAGAGCCGGGACTCGAGGAAGCGAGCAGTACTTC. Encoded protein: CARAGTRGSEQYF.

This clone has a single count. The chain has TRBV9 and TRBJ2-1; 9 bases align to TRBD2. The junction had 5 bases not matched to a gene; V was cut back by 3 bases and J by 4 bases. In germline, CDR1 is SGDLS, CDR2 YYNGEE. The CDR3 contains 15 residues. CDR3 coding DNA: TGTGCCAGCAGCGGTAGCGGGAGATATTACAATGAGCAGTTCTTC. Translation: CASSGSGRYYNEQFF. Supplemented by reference TRBV9 and TRBJ2-1, the full variable domain reads DSGVTQTPKHLITATGQRVTLRCSPRSGDLSVYWYQQSLDQGLQFLIQYYNGEERAKGNILERFSAQQFPDLHSELNLSSLELGDSALYFCASSGSGRYYNEQFFGPGTRLTVL.

Written as DNA, the CDR3 is TGTGCCAGCACCTCGTCGGGGACAGGGTTCTACAATGAGCAGTTCTTC. Protein sequence: CASTSSGTGFYNEQFF. This chain connects TRBV5-4 to TRBJ2-1, with 9 nucleotides matching TRBD1. The CDR3 spans 16 residues. After removal of 6 bases from V and 3 bases from J, the junction contained 10 bases not matched to a gene. CDR1 and CDR2 from the germline V gene are SGHNT and YYREEE (reference sequence).

This clone was observed a handful of times. The chain has TRBV28 and TRBJ2-5; 8 nucleotides align to TRBD2. Germline assignment: CDR1 MDHEN and CDR2 SYDVKM. This CDR3 has 14 residues. V trimming: 5 bases; J trimming: 5 bases; junction bases outside the gene matches: 7. The CDR3 sequence is CASSIWTSRETQYF. The DNA for the CDR3 is TGTGCCAGCAGTATTTGGACTAGCAGGGAGACCCAGTACTTC.

This clone was detected once. Because it lacks the conserved phenylalanine or tryptophan at the end, this CDR3 is likely a read error. No DNA is shown, since the ends of the CDR3 on it are uncertain; the CDR3 is the one TCRdb lists. The V call is TRBV30, the J call TRBJ1-1; the table's TRBD1 call for D was not verified on the DNA. The CDR3 is 12 amino acids in total, end residues counted. Germline-derived CDR1 and CDR2 are GTSNPN and SVGIG (reference sequence). CDR3 residues: CAWSVLGGRGLT.

The chain links TRBV7-2 to TRBJ2-6; perhaps TRBD1 as D (6 bases). Germline V gene data show CDR1 as SGHTA and CDR2 as FQGNSA. The CDR3 is made up of 15 amino acids. The V end lost 5 bases, the J end lost 2 bases, and 10 bases lay between the germline ends. The CDR3 is CASSARGTGANVLTF. CDR3 DNA sequence: TGTGCCAGCAGCGCCAGGGGCACTGGGGCCAACGTCCTGACTTTC.